This TCR beta chain was sequenced in a study of blood T cells in healthy people across ages. V was cut by 4 bases and J by 6 bases, with 19 bases left in between. The germline CDR1 and CDR2 sequences are SGHVS and FNYEAQ. The CDR3 has 15 residues. A second PCR of about 6 to 12 cycles used a sample-barcoded 5' primer and a J-beta primer mix. A single record per CDR3 protein comes from TCRdb applying MiXCR to the 5' RACE reads. The sample contains over a million distinct CDR3 sequences, roughly 45% of which appear only once. Sequencing was done on a sample of blood. The clonotype originates from a woman aged 55-69 years in good health. The rearrangement uses TRBV7-6 and TRBJ2-7; a weak D match, TRBD1 (6 bases). The CDR3 is CASSSKDGAGVEQYF. CDR3 sequence (DNA): TGTGCCAGCAGCTCGAAGGACGGAGCAGGGGTCGAGCAGTACTTC.